Shown below are 25 T cell receptor beta chains from a single sample sequenced in a study of cytomegalovirus exposure and HLA in healthy donors. It was with 60 Vbeta and 13 Jbeta primers that the PCR ran. Clones were read by immunoSEQ multiplex PCR, and TCRdb kept only the in-frame ones, dropping some. The top ten clones hold 1% of a sample with over 150,000 clones, 85% of them seen once. Sequenced: PBMCs. Receptor source: a boy aged 2 to 10 in good health and CMV-seronegative.

This clone was recorded once. The V gene is TRBV5-6, the J gene TRBJ2-7; 7 positions agree with TRBD1. With 4 bases clipped from V and 5 bases from J, the junction kept 6 bases outside the gene matches. Germline CDR1 reads SGHDT; CDR2 reads YYEEEE. The CDR3 covers 13 residues. CDR3 sequence: CASSPQGFHEQYV. The CDR3, as DNA: TGTGCCAGCAGCCCACAGGGGTTCCACGAGCAGTACGTC.

The chain is built from TRBV28 and TRBJ1-2, with 7 positions matching TRBD1. V dropped 5 bases and J dropped 2; count of bases not matched to a gene: 5. CDR1 is MDHEN, CDR2 SYDVKM, per germline. The CDR3 totals 14 residues. CDR3 in DNA: TGTGCCAGCAGTGTTGACAGGGTCAACTATGGCTACACCTTC. This codes for CASSVDRVNYGYTF.

The rearrangement uses TRBV5-4 and TRBJ2-7; maybe TRBD1 (5 bases). CDR1 and CDR2 from the germline V gene are SGHNT and YYREEE (reference sequence). This CDR3 contains 14 residues. Trimming took 3 bases from V and 2 from J, leaving 12 bases between them. The CDR3 DNA sequence: TGTGCCAGCAGCTCTGAGACAGCAACCTACGAGCAGTACTTC. Translated: CASSSETATYEQYF.

This rearrangement joins TRBV7-2 to TRBJ2-7; 8 bases map to TRBD2. CDR3 size: 15 residues. The J segment lost 2 bases and the V segment lost 2 bases, leaving 5 bases of the junction unmatched. CDR1 and CDR2 from the germline V gene are SGHTA and FQGNSA. Here the CDR3 reads CASSLPSGLPYEQYF. The CDR3 DNA is TGTGCCAGCAGCTTACCTAGCGGGCTGCCCTACGAGCAGTACTTC.

The chain carries TRBV2 and TRBJ1-2, with 8 bases aligning to TRBD1. In germline, CDR1 is SNHLY, CDR2 FYNNEI. CDR3 length: 13 amino acids. V lost 6 bases, J lost 4 bases, and 4 bases stayed unmatched. The CDR3 reads CASSSGGSYGYTF. In DNA, the CDR3 is TGTGCCAGCAGCTCAGGGGGCAGCTATGGCTACACCTTC.

The V and J genes are TRBV18 and TRBJ2-1, with 10 bases matching TRBD1. The CDR3 has 17 amino acids. The V and J ends lost 1 base and 8 bases, in that order; junction bases with no gene match: 11. In germline, CDR1 is KGHSH, CDR2 LQKENI. The CDR3 reads CASSPLRQGAHLYEQFF. The CDR3 region has the DNA TGTGCCAGCTCACCACTCCGACAGGGGGCGCATCTCTATGAGCAGTTCTTC.

The rearrangement uses TRBV6-5 and TRBJ1-2; 7 bases are a match to TRBD1. Germline assignment: CDR1 MNHEY and CDR2 SVGAGI. V shed 4 bases and J 5 bases; nucleotides not matched to a gene: 4. The CDR3 contains 13 residues. The CDR3 DNA sequence: TGTGCCAGCAGTTCCGACAGGGCTTATGGCTACACCTTC. It codes for CASSSDRAYGYTF.

J is TRBJ2-1 and V is TRBV2; 8 bases agree with TRBD2. The CDR3 is 16 amino acids. Germline CDR1 and CDR2: SNHLY and FYNNEI. V lost 1 base, J lost 3 bases, and 5 bases stayed unmatched. CDR3 amino acids: CASSEGSGRHYNEQFF. In DNA, the CDR3 is TGTGCCAGCAGTGAAGGAAGCGGGAGACACTACAATGAGCAGTTCTTC. Full variable domain (missing parts from reference TRBV2 and TRBJ2-1): EPEVTQTPSHQVTQMGQEVILRCVPISNHLYFYWYRQILGQKVEFLVSFYNNEISEKSEIFDDQFSVERPDGSNFTLKIRSTKLEDSAMYFCASSEGSGRHYNEQFFGPGTRLTVL.

J is TRBJ1-4 and V is TRBV27, with 10 positions matching TRBD1. The V segment lost 7 bases and the J segment 5 bases; nucleotides outside the gene matches: 1. The germline V gene encodes CDR1 MNHEY and CDR2 SMNVEV (reference sequence). The CDR3 length is 13 residues. The CDR3 is CASTGQGNEKLFF. The CDR3, as DNA: TGTGCCAGCACGGGACAGGGGAATGAAAAACTGTTTTTT.

This clone occurred once. The chain joins TRBV15 to TRBJ1-5; D ambiguous. This CDR3 region has 14 residues. Between the trimmed V and J ends, which lost 0 bases and 6 bases, there was a span of 9 bases. From germline, CDR1 is LNHNV and CDR2 YYDKDF (reference sequence). CDR3 loop: CATSRDLGVQPQHF. The CDR3 coding sequence is TGTGCCACCAGCAGAGATCTGGGAGTTCAGCCCCAGCATTTT.

This chain connects TRBV10-3 to TRBJ1-1; D is unclear. Germline V gene sequence: CDR1 ENHRY, CDR2 SYGVKD. The CDR3 runs 14 residues. The germline V and J ends were trimmed by 7 bases and 7 bases, with 19 bases remaining between them. In DNA, the CDR3 is TGTGCCATCAAGAAGTATCGCGGGCGCGATGAAGCTTTCTTT. This codes for CAIKKYRGRDEAFF.

This sequence joins TRBV4-1 and TRBJ2-5, with D possibly matching TRBD2 (5 bases). This CDR3 spans 13 amino acids. Between the trimmed V and J ends, which lost 2 bases and 5 bases, there was a span of 9 bases. Germline V CDR1 and CDR2: MGHRA, YSYEKL. CDR3 in amino acids: CASSQPPGETQYF. The CDR3 nucleotides read TGCGCCAGCAGCCAACCCCCGGGGGAGACCCAGTACTTC.

The chain is built from TRBV7-6 and TRBJ2-2, with 10 bases that match TRBD2. J was trimmed by 3 bases and V by 3 bases; bases with no gene match: 10. This CDR3 comprises 18 residues. In germline, CDR1 is SGHVS, CDR2 FNYEAQ. The CDR3 protein is CASSFWLAGVIDTGELFF. The CDR3 bases are TGTGCCAGCAGCTTTTGGCTAGCGGGAGTTATTGACACCGGGGAGCTGTTTTTT.

V usage is TRBV5-1 and J usage is TRBJ2-5, with 10 bases that match TRBD2. From germline, CDR1 is SGHRS and CDR2 YFSETQ. Germline trimming cut 1 base from V and 2 bases from J; bases unmatched to any gene: 5. CDR3 length: 16 residues. The CDR3 reads CASSLSLAGRQETQYF. In nucleotides, the CDR3 is TGCGCCAGCAGCTTGTCACTAGCGGGGAGACAAGAGACCCAGTACTTC. The whole variable domain, remainder taken from reference TRBV5-1 and TRBJ2-5, is KAGVTQTPRYLIKTRGQQVTLSCSPISGHRSVSWYQQTPGQGLQFLFEYFSETQRNKGNFPGRFSGRQFSNSRSEMNVSTLELGDSALYLCASSLSLAGRQETQYFGPGTRLLVL.

The rearrangement uses TRBV18 and TRBJ2-1, with D maybe TRBD2 (6 bases). The CDR3 extends over 15 amino acids. With 2 bases removed from V and 8 bases from J, the gap between germline ends came to 16 bases. From germline, CDR1 is KGHSH and CDR2 LQKENI. CDR3 in amino acids: CASSPDVMRGYEQFF. The CDR3 DNA sequence: TGTGCCAGCTCACCAGATGTAATGCGGGGATATGAGCAGTTCTTC. Variable domain in full (rest from reference TRBV18 and TRBJ2-1): NAGVMQNPRHLVRRRGQEARLRCSPMKGHSHVYWYRQLPEEGLKFMVYLQKENIIDESGMPKERFSAEFPKEGPSILRIQQVVRGDSAAYFCASSPDVMRGYEQFFGPGTRLTVL.

This chain connects TRBV5-1 to TRBJ2-1; 12 nucleotides agree with TRBD2. This CDR3 is 21 amino acids long. CDR1 and CDR2 (germline): SGHRS, YFSETQ. V was pared by 2 bases and J by 1 base, with 16 bases of the junction left unmatched. The CDR3 region is CASSFDTSGGILIDSYNEQFF. The DNA of the CDR3 is TGCGCCAGCAGCTTTGATACTAGCGGGGGGATCCTCATAGATTCCTACAATGAGCAGTTCTTC.

The chain joins TRBV25-1 to TRBJ2-3; 8 positions match TRBD1. The CDR3 runs to 12 residues. From germline, CDR1 is MGHDK and CDR2 SYGVNS. CDR3 DNA sequence: TGTGCGACGACAGGGGGCACAGATACGCAGTATTTT. Its translation is CATTGGTDTQYF.

The J gene is TRBJ2-7, the V gene TRBV2, with TRBD1 identical over 9 bases. Germline V gene data show CDR1 as SNHLY and CDR2 as FYNNEI. CDR3 length: 14 amino acids. Trimming removed 6 bases from V and 6 bases from J; junction bases left unmatched: 9. CDR3 nucleotides: TGTGCCAGCAGCTACGACGGGACAGGGACCGAGCAGTACGTC. Translated: CASSYDGTGTEQYV.

This chain uses TRBV11-3 with TRBJ2-2; 7 bases line up with TRBD2. The germline gives CDR1 SGHNT, CDR2 YENEEA. The CDR3 totals 17 residues. V dropped 5 bases and J dropped 1; count of bases not matched to a gene: 10. DNA of the CDR3: TGTGCCAGCAGCCCTGGTCGATGGGGGGGGAACACCGGGGAGCTGTTTTTT. It translates to CASSPGRWGGNTGELFF.

The gene calls are TRBV7-9 and TRBJ1-1, with D hard to call. Trimming shortened V by 1 base and J by 2 bases, and 11 bases separated the two germline ends. CDR1 is SEHNR, CDR2 FQNEAQ, per germline (reference sequence). This CDR3 region has 15 residues. The CDR3 reads CASSLVRQLNTEAFF. Written as DNA, the CDR3 is TGTGCCAGCAGCTTAGTGAGGCAGCTAAACACTGAAGCTTTCTTT.

This chain joins TRBV28 and TRBJ2-1, with 14 bases fitting TRBD2. J gave up 7 bases and V 2 bases, and 7 bases lay outside the gene matches. The V gene's germline CDR1 is MDHEN and CDR2 SYDVKM. This CDR3 contains 17 residues. CDR3 bases: TGTGCCAGCAGTTTACGCTTACGACTAGCGGGAGGGAATGAGCAGTTCTTC. Its protein product is CASSLRLRLAGGNEQFF.

The rearrangement links TRBV2 to TRBJ1-1; 9 nucleotides agree with TRBD1. Germline V lookup: CDR1 SNHLY, CDR2 FYNNEI. CDR3 size: 13 residues. V was pared by 6 bases and J by 3 bases, with 2 bases of the junction left unmatched. In DNA, the CDR3 is TGTGCCAGCAGCAGACAGGGGGACACTGAAGCTTTCTTT. Amino acids: CASSRQGDTEAFF.

In DNA, the CDR3 is TGTGCCAGCAGCGAGGGACTAGGAAACTACAATGAGCAGTTCTTC. Protein product: CASSEGLGNYNEQFF. The V call is TRBV9, the J call TRBJ2-1, with 8 nucleotides matching TRBD2. This CDR3 has 15 amino acids. V dropped 3 bases and J dropped 3; count of bases not matched to a gene: 5. The germline V gene encodes CDR1 SGDLS and CDR2 YYNGEE.

DNA for the CDR3: TGTGCCAGCAGTGCCCCGTGGGGCCACGAGCAGTACTTC. It codes for CASSAPWGHEQYF. The chain recombines TRBV27 with TRBJ2-7, with D possibly being TRBD1 (5 bases). V lost 5 bases and J 5 bases, leaving 13 bases between the germline ends. Germline V lookup: CDR1 MNHEY, CDR2 SMNVEV (reference sequence). CDR3 length: 13 amino acids.

This chain joins TRBV7-9 and TRBJ1-2; no reliable D call. From germline, CDR1 is SEHNR and CDR2 FQNEAQ (reference sequence). The CDR3 contains 13 residues. V lost 5 bases, J lost 0 bases, and 7 bases lay in between. The CDR3 bases are TGTGCCAGCAGCGTCGGTTCTAACTATGGCTACACCTTC. Residues: CASSVGSNYGYTF.